In this sample, the clone carrying this T cell receptor (beta chain) turned up many times. No antigen is known for it. J gave up 6 bases and V 0 bases, and 2 bases lay outside the gene matches. The germline V gene encodes CDR1 SGHRS and CDR2 YFSETQ. This CDR3 comprises 13 residues. Exclusions: uncontrolled infection, other autoimmune disease, pregnancy, lactation. PBMCs were obtained from 10 ml fresh peripheral blood. The sample belongs to a study of T cells in Graves' hyperthyroidism and ophthalmopathy. Findings and limits, study-wide: A model built on 13 V-J features separated ophthalmopathy from stable hyperthyroidism. Ophthalmopathy, as predicted by the model, came a median about seven months after the prediction.

TCR beta CDR3 sequences were amplified from RNA transcripts. The HTBI primer set served for first-round RT-PCR of the TCR CDR3. Each CDR3 protein is one row after TCRdb ran MiXCR on the multiplex PCR reads. The sample yields almost 250,000 distinct CDR3 sequences, 24% seen once. The chain links TRBV5-1 to TRBJ2-7, with TRBD1 matching 8 bases. Sequencing was carried out using blood. This sequence originates from a woman in her thirties or forties with Graves' ophthalmopathy. The DNA of the CDR3 is TGCGCCAGCAGCTTGGGTCAGGGGGCCGAGCAGTACTTC. This gives the protein CASSLGQGAEQYF.